A single sample gave rise to the 19 T cell receptor beta chains below, sequenced in a study of post-analysis software for immune sequencing data. Study findings and constraints: Controls showed lower frequencies than patients for five TRBV segments, and TRBV5-6, TRBV5-1 and TRBV20-1 were among these.

Tagging with unique molecular identifiers was a feature of the TCR beta cDNA libraries. TCRdb used MiXCR to reprocess the PCR reads, holding one entry per CDR3 protein. The table has roughly 730,000 distinct CDR3 sequences, 25% to 30% seen once. For these TCRs, the target antigens are not known. Sequenced input: blood. These receptors were taken from a girl between 5 and 17 years old with multiple sclerosis.

This clonotype has only a few counts. The genes are TRBV7-9 and TRBJ1-2; 7 bases fit TRBD1. The V gene's germline CDR1 is SEHNR and CDR2 FQNEAQ (reference sequence). V was pared by 1 base and J by 13 bases, with 3 bases of the junction left unmatched. CDR3 length: 11 residues. CDR3 nucleotides: TGTGCCAGCAGCTTAGACCAGGGGGGCACCTTC. This sequence encodes CASSLDQGGTF.

The genes are TRBV20-1 and TRBJ1-4; 7 nucleotides match TRBD1. The CDR3 totals 10 residues. Germline V gene data show CDR1 as DFQATT and CDR2 as SNEGSKA (reference sequence). Losses at the gene ends were 4 bases for V and 16 bases for J; bases not matched to a gene: 6. DNA for the CDR3: TGCAGTGCTATTGATGGGGACAGGTTTTTT. This codes for CSAIDGDRFF.

For the CDR3, the DNA is TGTGCCAGCAGGTTACTAGCGGGGGTCACAGATACGCAGTATTTT. This translates into CASRLLAGVTDTQYF. The chain joins TRBV2 to TRBJ2-3; 11 bases map to TRBD2. The CDR3 loop spans 15 amino acids. From germline, CDR1 is SNHLY and CDR2 FYNNEI. V lost 6 bases, J lost 2 bases, and 4 bases stayed unmatched. The complete variable domain, with remaining parts taken from reference TRBV2 and TRBJ2-3, reads EPEVTQTPSHQVTQMGQEVILRCVPISNHLYFYWYRQILGQKVEFLVSFYNNEISEKSEIFDDQFSVERPDGSNFTLKIRSTKLEDSAMYFCASRLLAGVTDTQYFGPGTRLTVL.

The V and J genes are TRBV15 and TRBJ2-2; possibly TRBD2 for D (6 bases). Germline V lookup: CDR1 LNHNV, CDR2 YYDKDF (reference sequence). The CDR3 has 15 amino acids. V lost 1 base and J lost 3, with 9 bases in between. The CDR3 protein is CATSRGLVDTGELFF. In nucleotides, the CDR3 is TGTGCCACCAGCAGAGGACTAGTCGACACCGGGGAGCTGTTTTTT.

In this sample, this clonotype turned up a few times. V gene TRBV19 combines with J gene TRBJ1-5; tentatively, D is TRBD1 (5 bases). The germline CDR1 and CDR2 sequences are LNHDA and SQIVND (reference sequence). Trimming left V 1 base short and J 7 bases short, with 8 bases between. There are 13 residues in the CDR3. This CDR3 reads CASSIVQGQPQHF. In DNA, the CDR3 is TGTGCCAGTAGTATAGTTCAGGGACAGCCCCAGCATTTT.

This clonotype occurred many times. V and J are TRBV29-1 and TRBJ2-3; 8 bases map to TRBD2. V was pared by 4 bases and J by 2 bases, with 2 bases of the junction left unmatched. Germline V gene data show CDR1 as SQVTM and CDR2 as ANQGSEA. This CDR3 is 13 amino acids long. CDR3: CSVVAGNTDTQYF. CDR3 sequence (DNA): TGCAGCGTTGTAGCGGGAAACACAGATACGCAGTATTTT.

The V gene is TRBV28, the J gene TRBJ2-1, with a possible D match to TRBD1 (5 bases). The CDR3 totals 12 residues. V lost 3 bases and J lost 13, with 13 bases in between. Germline CDR1 and CDR2: MDHEN and SYDVKM. CDR3 protein: CASSFFDRGQFF. The CDR3 DNA reads as TGTGCCAGCAGTTTCTTTGATAGGGGTCAGTTCTTC.

The chain combines TRBV6-2 or TRBV6-3 with TRBJ2-1, with 8 bases lining up with TRBD2. CDR1 MNHEY and CDR2 SVGEGT come from the germline V gene. V trimming: 7 bases; J trimming: 4 bases; junction bases outside the gene matches: 24. This CDR3 contains 20 residues. DNA of the CDR3: TGTGCCAGCAATCCCGGTTTCGGGAGGGACCTTGGGCTATCGTACAATGAGCAGTTCTTC. It yields the protein CASNPGFGRDLGLSYNEQFF.

This clonotype was detected many times. This chain connects TRBV5-1 to TRBJ2-5; TRBD1 aligns across 10 bases. Per germline, CDR1 SGHRS and CDR2 YFSETQ. The CDR3 spans 14 residues. Trimming at V came to 4 bases and at J to 8 bases, leaving 8 bases not matched to a gene. The CDR3 region is CASSRDRGPATQYF. The CDR3 nucleotides read TGCGCCAGCAGCCGGGACAGGGGCCCCGCAACCCAGTACTTC.

The chain carries TRBV15 and TRBJ2-1; no clear D gene. The V and J ends lost 0 bases and 3 bases respectively, with 9 bases between them. The CDR3 consists of 15 residues. Germline V CDR1 and CDR2: LNHNV, YYDKDF (reference sequence). DNA for the CDR3: TGTGCCACCAGCAGAGATAATGGGGTCTACAATGAGCAGTTCTTC. Translation: CATSRDNGVYNEQFF.

The gene calls are TRBV4-3 and TRBJ2-7; D call uncertain. The germline V and J ends were trimmed by 0 bases and 0 bases, with 9 bases remaining between them. CDR3 size: 15 residues. Per germline, CDR1 LGHNA and CDR2 YSLEER. This chain's CDR3 is CASSQDTVRSYEQYF. CDR3 sequence (DNA): TGCGCCAGCAGCCAAGATACAGTTCGCTCCTACGAGCAGTACTTC.

The V gene is TRBV6-2 or TRBV6-3, the J gene TRBJ2-1, with a tentative D call TRBD2 (5 bases). Trimming removed 7 bases at V and 9 bases at J, with 28 bases between. The CDR3 extends over 17 amino acids. Looked up from germline, CDR1 is MNHEY and CDR2 is SVGEGT. CDR3 amino acids: CASNLSSSRRGKVEQFF. DNA of the CDR3: TGTGCCAGCAACCTATCTAGCTCGCGGCGAGGTAAGGTTGAGCAGTTCTTC.

Of note for this clonotype: Since a much larger clone is just one base distant, this may be a read error. The chain is built from TRBV29-1 and TRBJ2-1; D perhaps matches TRBD1 (5 bases). This CDR3 contains 13 residues. Germline V gene lookup returns CDR1 SQVTM and CDR2 ANQGSEA. V was cut by 6 bases and J by 3 bases, with 12 bases left in between. The CDR3 here is CSVATAVYNEQFF. Here the CDR3 DNA reads TGCAGCGTGGCGACAGCCGTCTACAATGAGCAGTTCTTC.

The chain combines TRBV7-2 with TRBJ1-6; perhaps TRBD1 as D (6 bases). Germline CDR1 is SGHTA and CDR2 is FQGNSA. The CDR3 spans 15 residues. V was trimmed by 6 bases and J by 9 bases, leaving 18 bases between them. As DNA, the CDR3 is TGTGCCAGCAGGCCTCCGGGGGCGCTGGGTTCACCCCTCCACTTT. It yields the protein CASRPPGALGSPLHF.

The genes are TRBV2 and TRBJ2-1; 7 positions match TRBD2. This CDR3 comprises 16 residues. After removal of 4 bases from V and 5 bases from J, the junction contained 11 bases not matched to a gene. From germline, CDR1 is SNHLY and CDR2 FYNNEI. CDR3 bases: TGTGCCAGCAGTGGAGCCGGGCTAGCGGAAAACAATGAGCAGTTCTTC. Encoded protein: CASSGAGLAENNEQFF.

This clonotype was detected a few times. The chain combines TRBV6-5 with TRBJ1-1; 8 bases are shared with TRBD1. J lost 1 base, V lost 3 bases, and 7 bases had no gene match. From germline, CDR1 is MNHEY and CDR2 SVGAGI. CDR3 length: 16 amino acids. The CDR3 loop reads CASSYPRGQGNTEAFF. The CDR3 DNA sequence: TGTGCCAGCAGTTATCCCCGAGGACAGGGGAACACTGAAGCTTTCTTT.

There are a few counts of this clonotype. The chain employs TRBV27 and TRBJ2-4; 9 nucleotides match TRBD1. After removal of 5 bases from V and 4 bases from J, the junction contained 9 bases not matched to a gene. The length of the CDR3 is 16 residues. Germline loops: CDR1 MNHEY, CDR2 SMNVEV (reference sequence). Written as DNA, the CDR3 is TGTGCCAGCAGTCCCCCCGGGACAGGGAGGAAAAACATTCAGTACTTC. It is translated as CASSPPGTGRKNIQYF.

This clonotype was seen once. This chain connects TRBV6-4 to TRBJ2-7; D is possibly TRBD2 (5 bases). V lost 11 bases and J 0 bases, leaving 14 bases between the germline ends. The germline CDR1 and CDR2 sequences are MRHNA and SNTAGT. The CDR3 is 13 amino acids. In nucleotides, the CDR3 is TGTGCCGGCACCGGGGAGACCTCCTACGAGCAGTACTTC. Its protein is CAGTGETSYEQYF.

This chain uses TRBV4-3 with TRBJ2-7; 9 positions agree with TRBD2. V was pared by 5 bases and J by 3 bases, with 5 bases of the junction left unmatched. The CDR3 runs 14 residues. Germline V gives CDR1 LGHNA, CDR2 YSLEER. In nucleotides, the CDR3 is TGCGCCAGCAGCACGGGACTAGCTGACTACGAGCAGTACTTC. It translates to CASSTGLADYEQYF.